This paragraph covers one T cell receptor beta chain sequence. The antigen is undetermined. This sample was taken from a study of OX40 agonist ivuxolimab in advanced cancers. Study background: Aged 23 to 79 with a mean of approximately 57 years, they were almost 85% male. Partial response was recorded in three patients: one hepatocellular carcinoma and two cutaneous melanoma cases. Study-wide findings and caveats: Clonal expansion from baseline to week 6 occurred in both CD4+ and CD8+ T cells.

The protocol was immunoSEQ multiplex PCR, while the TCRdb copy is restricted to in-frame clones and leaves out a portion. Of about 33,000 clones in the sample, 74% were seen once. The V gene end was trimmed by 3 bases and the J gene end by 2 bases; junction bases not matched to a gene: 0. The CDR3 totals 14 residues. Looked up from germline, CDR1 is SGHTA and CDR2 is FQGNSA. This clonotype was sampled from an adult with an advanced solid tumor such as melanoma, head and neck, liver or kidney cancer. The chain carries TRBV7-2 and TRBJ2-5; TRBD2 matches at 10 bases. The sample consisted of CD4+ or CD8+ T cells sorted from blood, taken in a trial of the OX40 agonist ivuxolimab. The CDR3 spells CASSFSGGQETQYF. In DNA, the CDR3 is TGTGCCAGCAGCTTTAGCGGGGGGCAAGAGACCCAGTACTTC.